Listed here are 19 T cell receptor beta chains from one sample, sequenced in a study of blood T cell repertoires in COVID-19. The data were produced by immunoSEQ multiplex PCR, yet TCRdb's version contains in-frame clones alone and is incomplete. Of just over 80,000 clones detected, roughly 79% appear once; the ten largest clones hold around 43%. Sequencing was performed on peripheral blood. The origin of the receptors is a man at least 80 years old with acute or convalescent COVID-19.

The gene calls are TRBV2 and TRBJ1-5; maybe TRBD1 (5 bases). Germline V gene sequence: CDR1 SNHLY, CDR2 FYNNEI. The CDR3 loop spans 15 amino acids. Trimming cost V 4 bases and J 0 bases, with 10 bases left between them. CDR3 amino acids: CASSGHRSSNQPQHF. CDR3 nucleotides: TGTGCCAGCAGTGGGCACAGGAGTAGCAATCAGCCCCAGCATTTT.

This chain connects TRBV3-1 (or the pseudogene TRBV3-2) to TRBJ1-6; 11 bases line up with TRBD1. V lost 8 bases and J lost 9; bases outside the gene matches: 6. Germline-derived CDR1 and CDR2 are LGHDT and YNNKEL (reference sequence). This CDR3 has 14 amino acids. The CDR3: CASPLGQGGSPLHF. The DNA for the CDR3 is TGTGCCAGCCCCTTGGGACAGGGGGGTTCACCCCTCCACTTT.

A single count supports this clone. V usage is TRBV11-1 and J usage is TRBJ2-7, with 8 bases identical to TRBD1. The V segment lost 5 bases and the J segment 13 bases; nucleotides outside the gene matches: 10. Germline V gene data show CDR1 as SGHAT and CDR2 as FQDESV (reference sequence). This CDR3 is built from 12 residues. CDR3 nucleotide sequence: TGTGCCAGCAGCCAGAACAGGGGGTTGCCATACTTC. Translating gives CASSQNRGLPYF.

The chain carries TRBV28 and TRBJ1-2; D not certain. Germline loops: CDR1 MDHEN, CDR2 SYDVKM. V lost 4 bases and J 2 bases, leaving 14 bases between the germline ends. The CDR3 loop spans 15 amino acids. The CDR3 loop is CASSSPGSTNYGYTF. DNA of the CDR3: TGTGCCAGCAGTTCTCCGGGGTCCACGAACTATGGCTACACCTTC.

The chain employs TRBV2 and TRBJ2-1, with a weak D call TRBD2 (6 bases). Trimming took 6 bases from V and 4 from J, leaving 10 bases between them. Germline CDR1 is SNHLY and CDR2 is FYNNEI. CDR3 length equals 13 residues. CDR3 bases: TGTGCCAGCAGGGCGGGACTTTACAATGAGCAGTTCTTC. Its protein is CASRAGLYNEQFF.

The chain recombines TRBV2 with TRBJ1-4; perhaps TRBD1 as D (6 bases). The germline gives CDR1 SNHLY, CDR2 FYNNEI. V lost 5 bases and J 12 bases, leaving 19 bases between the germline ends. This CDR3 comprises 14 residues. The CDR3 DNA follows: TGTGCCAGCAGTCGGGGTGGGACAAAGAGGGAACTGTTTTTT. Translated, it gives CASSRGGTKRELFF. The variable domain in full, completed from reference TRBV2 and TRBJ1-4, reads EPEVTQTPSHQVTQMGQEVILRCVPISNHLYFYWYRQILGQKVEFLVSFYNNEISEKSEIFDDQFSVERPDGSNFTLKIRSTKLEDSAMYFCASSRGGTKRELFFGSGTQLSVL.

This clone was seen only once. The chain links TRBV29-1 to TRBJ2-3, with D unclear. The CDR3 has 13 residues. The V and J ends lost 0 bases and 4 bases respectively, with 8 bases between them. CDR1 is SQVTM, CDR2 ANQGSEA, per germline. The CDR3 region is CSVEEHAPDTQYF. The CDR3 DNA follows: TGCAGCGTTGAAGAGCATGCGCCAGATACGCAGTATTTT.

The genes are TRBV5-4 and TRBJ2-2; 8 bases map to TRBD1. In germline, CDR1 is SGHNT, CDR2 YYREEE (reference sequence). The CDR3 runs to 16 residues. V shed 3 bases and J 6 bases; nucleotides not matched to a gene: 10. In DNA, the CDR3 is TGTGCCAGCAGCTACAGGGGGAGAGATAAGTCCGGGGAGCTGTTTTTT. It specifies CASSYRGRDKSGELFF.

CDR3 in amino acids: CASSETSGVYNEQFF. CDR3 nucleotide sequence: TGTGCCAGCAGCGAAACTAGCGGAGTTTACAATGAGCAGTTCTTC. The V gene is TRBV6-4, the J gene TRBJ2-1; 8 bases line up with TRBD2. The trim removed 6 bases at V and 4 bases at J, leaving 8 bases unmatched. This CDR3 comprises 15 residues. Germline lookup yields CDR1 MRHNA and CDR2 SNTAGT.

The chain carries TRBV10-3 and TRBJ2-7, with 7 positions matching TRBD1. Germline CDR1 is ENHRY and CDR2 is SYGVKD. V lost 6 bases to trimming and J lost 4 bases; unmatched junction nucleotides: 6. The CDR3 runs 13 residues. The DNA for the CDR3 is TGTGCCATCAGGGAGACAGGGCTTTACGAGCAGTACTTC. This encodes CAIRETGLYEQYF.

V gene TRBV9 combines with J gene TRBJ2-7; D call uncertain. V lost 4 bases to trimming and J lost 0 bases, with 8 bases between them. The CDR3 contains 13 residues. Germline assignment: CDR1 SGDLS and CDR2 YYNGEE. CDR3 sequence reads: CASSPAVSYEQYF. The CDR3 DNA sequence: TGTGCCAGCAGCCCTGCAGTCTCCTACGAGCAGTACTTC.

The chain has TRBV7-9 and TRBJ2-1; 8 positions agree with TRBD2. The CDR3 is 17 amino acids. Trimming removed 2 bases from V and 2 bases from J; junction bases left unmatched: 8. The V gene's germline CDR1 is SEHNR and CDR2 FQNEAQ (reference sequence). The CDR3 is CASSLTLTSGAYNEQFF. The CDR3 nucleotides read TGTGCCAGCAGCTTAACGCTCACTAGCGGAGCCTACAATGAGCAGTTCTTC.

This clone has a handful of counts. The genes are TRBV2 and TRBJ1-1; D not resolved. CDR1 is SNHLY and CDR2 is FYNNEI in the germline V gene. CDR3 length: 12 amino acids. V lost 7 bases and J 4 bases, leaving 10 bases between the germline ends. The chain's CDR3 is CASTGESTEAFF. In DNA form, the CDR3 reads TGTGCCAGCACCGGGGAGAGCACTGAAGCTTTCTTT. Complete variable domain (other parts from reference TRBV2 and TRBJ1-1): EPEVTQTPSHQVTQMGQEVILRCVPISNHLYFYWYRQILGQKVEFLVSFYNNEISEKSEIFDDQFSVERPDGSNFTLKIRSTKLEDSAMYFCASTGESTEAFFGQGTRLTVV.

With respect to this clone: The sample contains more than one DNA sequence encoding this CDR3. The V call is TRBV30, the J call TRBJ2-7; D might be TRBD1 (6 bases). The CDR3 loop spans 12 amino acids. V dropped 0 bases and J dropped 4 bases, with 7 bases sitting between them. The germline gives CDR1 GTSNPN, CDR2 SVGIG (reference sequence). The CDR3 sequence: CAWSVQGYEQYF. The DNA for the CDR3 is TGTGCCTGGAGTGTACAGGGTTACGAGCAGTACTTC. Full variable domain (missing parts from reference TRBV30 and TRBJ2-7): SQTIHQWPATLVQPVGSPLSLECTVEGTSNPNLYWYRQAAGRGLQLLFYSVGIGQISSEVPQNLSASRPQDRQFILSSKKLLLSDSGFYLCAWSVQGYEQYFGPGTRLTVT.

V gene TRBV10-3 combines with J gene TRBJ2-1; 7 positions agree with TRBD2. Trimming took 5 bases from V and 8 from J; bases not matched to a gene: 6. CDR1 is ENHRY and CDR2 is SYGVKD in the germline V gene. This CDR3 is built from 13 residues. This chain's CDR3 is CAISPSGNHEQFF. CDR3 sequence (DNA): TGTGCCATCAGTCCAAGCGGGAACCATGAGCAGTTCTTC.

This clone appeared once. This chain links TRBV5-1 with TRBJ2-5; 7 positions agree with TRBD1. This CDR3 comprises 14 residues. Unmatched junction bases numbered 7, after V lost 4 bases and J lost 4 bases. The germline V gene has CDR1 SGHRS and CDR2 YFSETQ. CDR3 protein: CASSEMTGLETQYF. The CDR3 DNA reads as TGCGCCAGCAGCGAAATGACAGGGCTAGAGACCCAGTACTTC.

The chain carries TRBV18 and TRBJ2-1; 9 nucleotides align to TRBD2. The V and J ends lost 4 bases and 4 bases, in that order; junction bases with no gene match: 5. The CDR3 runs to 15 residues. CDR1 KGHSH and CDR2 LQKENI come from the germline V gene. The CDR3 sequence is CASSLTSGPYNEQFF. The CDR3 bases are TGTGCCAGCTCACTAACTAGCGGGCCTTACAATGAGCAGTTCTTC.

V and J are TRBV10-2 and TRBJ1-3; TRBD1 agrees at 7 bases. This CDR3 spans 16 amino acids. The V gene's germline CDR1 is WSHSY and CDR2 SAAADI. Trimming cost V 6 bases and J 0 bases; bases outside gene matches: 8. The CDR3 DNA reads TGCGCCAGCAGGAGAGACAGGGCCTACTCTGGAAACACCATATATTTT. Encoded protein: CASRRDRAYSGNTIYF.

This clone has only a few counts. The V call is TRBV4-2, the J call TRBJ1-5; maybe TRBD1 (6 bases). The germline V gene has CDR1 LGHNA and CDR2 YNFKEQ. V was shortened by 4 bases and J by 5 bases, with 18 bases between the two germline ends. CDR3 length equals 16 residues. DNA for the CDR3: TGTGCCAGCAGCCCAGATTTAGGACAGCCGTATCAGCCCCAGCATTTT. It encodes CASSPDLGQPYQPQHF.